The rows below give T cell receptor beta chains drawn from one sample of a study of T cell responses to AZD1222 COVID-19 vaccine. Generated by immunoSEQ multiplex PCR, the TCRdb table keeps only in-frame clones and is missing some. Here the sample spans approximately 170,000 clones, 94% being singletons. Sequencing used peripheral blood, obtained 28 days after the second AZD1222 dose. The origin of the receptors is an adult who received the AZD1222 COVID-19 vaccine. Both conserved end residues are part of each CDR3. D genes are given only for firm matches. The listing skips clone size in some rows; elsewhere it reads once, few, many or a size class.

abundance: NA; v_gene: TRBV11-2; j_gene: TRBJ2-7; d_gene: NA; CDR3nt: TGTGCCAGCAGCGGAAGACGGTCGGGGACCTACGAGCAGTACTTC; CDR3aa: CASSGRRSGTYEQYF
abundance: NA; v_gene: TRBV15; j_gene: TRBJ2-1; d_gene: NA; CDR3nt: TGTGCCACCAGCAGAGGGGAGCGGATCGACAATGAGCAGTTCTTC; CDR3aa: CATSRGERIDNEQFF
abundance: NA; v_gene: TRBV10-3; j_gene: TRBJ2-7; d_gene: TRBD1; CDR3nt: TGTGCCATCAGTACGCCCCCGGGACAGGGGGCGTACGAGCAGTACTTC; CDR3aa: CAISTPPGQGAYEQYF
abundance: NA; v_gene: TRBV19; j_gene: TRBJ1-3; d_gene: NA; CDR3nt: TGTGCCAGTAGTCTTACTGGAAACACCATATATTTT; CDR3aa: CASSLTGNTIYF
abundance: NA; v_gene: TRBV6-5; j_gene: TRBJ2-7; d_gene: TRBD1; CDR3nt: TGTGCCAGCATCCCAAGACAGGGGGGTTACGAGCAGTACTTC; CDR3aa: CASIPRQGGYEQYF
abundance: NA; v_gene: TRBV18; j_gene: TRBJ2-1; d_gene: NA; CDR3nt: TGTGCCAGCTCACCACCCACCCGCAATGAGCAGTTCTTC; CDR3aa: CASSPPTRNEQFF
abundance: NA; v_gene: TRBV28; j_gene: TRBJ2-7; d_gene: NA; CDR3nt: TGTGCCAGCAGTTCATCCGGGACCCACGTAGCCTGGCAGTACTTC; CDR3aa: CASSSSGTHVAWQYF
abundance: NA; v_gene: TRBV9; j_gene: TRBJ2-1; d_gene: NA; CDR3nt: TGTGCCAGCAGCGCCTACGAAGAGCAGTTCTTC; CDR3aa: CASSAYEEQFF
abundance: NA; v_gene: TRBV19; j_gene: TRBJ2-1; d_gene: NA; CDR3nt: TGTGCCAGTAGTGAGCCCGGGAGTCCACGCGCGGATGGGCAGTTCTTC; CDR3aa: CASSEPGSPRADGQFF
abundance: once; v_gene: TRBV28; j_gene: TRBJ1-5; d_gene: NA; CDR3nt: TGTGCCAGCAGACTCCGGGACACCCTCTCCGCTAGCAATCAGCCCCAGCATTTT; CDR3aa: CASRLRDTLSASNQPQHF
abundance: NA; v_gene: TRBV7-9; j_gene: TRBJ2-7; d_gene: TRBD2; CDR3nt: TGTGCCAGCAGCTCTTGGACTAGCGGGAGGGCGGGGGAGCAGTACTTC; CDR3aa: CASSSWTSGRAGEQYF
abundance: NA; v_gene: TRBV6-5; j_gene: TRBJ2-2; d_gene: NA; CDR3nt: TGTGCCAGCAGACTAGCATTTGGGTCCGGGGAGCTGTTTTTT; CDR3aa: CASRLAFGSGELFF
abundance: few; v_gene: TRBV30; j_gene: TRBJ1-2; d_gene: NA; CDR3nt: TGTGCCTGGAGTGTACGTCGGTGGGGGGCCGGCAAGGGCTACACCTTC; CDR3aa: CAWSVRRWGAGKGYTF
abundance: NA; v_gene: TRBV5-6; j_gene: TRBJ1-4; d_gene: NA; CDR3nt: TGTGCCAGCAGCTTAGCAGGGTGGACTAATGAAAAACTGTTTTTT; CDR3aa: CASSLAGWTNEKLFF
abundance: NA; v_gene: TRBV28; j_gene: TRBJ2-1; d_gene: TRBD2; CDR3nt: TGTGCCAGCAGCCTGACTAGCCTATACAATGAGCAGTTCTTC; CDR3aa: CASSLTSLYNEQFF
abundance: NA; v_gene: TRBV18; j_gene: TRBJ2-7; d_gene: TRBD2; CDR3nt: TGTGCCAGCTCACCGGTCCCCGGGACTAGCGCTCTTACCTACGAGCAGTACTTC; CDR3aa: CASSPVPGTSALTYEQYF
abundance: NA; v_gene: TRBV28; j_gene: TRBJ1-1; d_gene: NA; CDR3nt: TGTGCCAGCAGGGACAGATACACTGAAGCTTTCTTT; CDR3aa: CASRDRYTEAFF
abundance: NA; v_gene: TRBV19; j_gene: TRBJ1-5; d_gene: NA; CDR3nt: TGTGCCAGTAGTATAGTGAGGGGGGATCAGCCCCAGCATTTT; CDR3aa: CASSIVRGDQPQHF
abundance: NA; v_gene: TRBV20-1; j_gene: TRBJ1-2; d_gene: NA; CDR3nt: TGCAGTTCGGCAGACCTCTATGGCTACACCTTC; CDR3aa: CSSADLYGYTF
abundance: NA; v_gene: TRBV2; j_gene: TRBJ1-5; d_gene: TRBD1; CDR3nt: TGTGCCAGCAGTGATCGACAGGGGTCTCAGCCCCAGCATTTT; CDR3aa: CASSDRQGSQPQHF
abundance: NA; v_gene: TRBV7-9; j_gene: TRBJ1-1; d_gene: NA; CDR3nt: TGTGCCAGCAGCCTAGCCGGGGCTCAGGGCACTGAAGCTTTCTTT; CDR3aa: CASSLAGAQGTEAFF
abundance: NA; v_gene: TRBV14; j_gene: TRBJ2-1; d_gene: NA; CDR3nt: TGTGCCAGCAGCCAAGATGGATGGCGGGATGCTGACAATGAGCAGTTCTTC; CDR3aa: CASSQDGWRDADNEQFF
abundance: NA; v_gene: TRBV5-4; j_gene: TRBJ2-5; d_gene: TRBD1; CDR3nt: TGTGCCAGCAGCCCGACAGGGGGAGAGACCCAGTACTTC; CDR3aa: CASSPTGGETQYF
abundance: NA; v_gene: TRBV28; j_gene: TRBJ2-1; d_gene: TRBD1; CDR3nt: TGTGCCAGCCTGAGGGGGCGATCCTACAATGAGCAGTTCTTC; CDR3aa: CASLRGRSYNEQFF
abundance: NA; v_gene: TRBV7-9; j_gene: TRBJ2-1; d_gene: NA; CDR3nt: TGTGCCAGCAGCGCGGCAGGGGGGACCTACAATGAGCAGTTCTTC; CDR3aa: CASSAAGGTYNEQFF
abundance: NA; v_gene: TRBV2; j_gene: TRBJ2-5; d_gene: TRBD2; CDR3nt: TGTGCCAGCCAGGGGACTAGCGGAGGGGGGGAGACCCAGTACTTC; CDR3aa: CASQGTSGGGETQYF
abundance: NA; v_gene: TRBV14; j_gene: TRBJ1-6; d_gene: NA; CDR3nt: TGTGCCAGCAGCCAAGCGGGACGGCATAATTCACCCCTCCACTTT; CDR3aa: CASSQAGRHNSPLHF
abundance: once; v_gene: TRBV5-5; j_gene: TRBJ2-7; d_gene: TRBD1; CDR3nt: TGTGCCAGCAGCTTAACCGGGACAGGGGGCGGATACGAGCAGTACTTC; CDR3aa: CASSLTGTGGGYEQYF
abundance: NA; v_gene: TRBV12-5; j_gene: TRBJ2-1; d_gene: TRBD1; CDR3nt: TGTGCTAGTGGTTTGGCCCGGACAGGCTCCTACAATGAGCAGTTCTTC; CDR3aa: CASGLARTGSYNEQFF
abundance: once; v_gene: TRBV18; j_gene: TRBJ2-7; d_gene: NA; CDR3nt: TGTGCCAGCTCACGGGGTAGCGGAGCAATCTACGAGCAGTACTTC; CDR3aa: CASSRGSGAIYEQYF
abundance: once; v_gene: TRBV5-4; j_gene: TRBJ1-1; d_gene: TRBD1; CDR3nt: TGTGCCAGCAGCCCGAGGGGGCAGGCTACGAACACTGAAGCTTTCTTT; CDR3aa: CASSPRGQATNTEAFF
abundance: NA; v_gene: TRBV6-5; j_gene: TRBJ2-1; d_gene: NA; CDR3nt: TGTGCCAGCAGTCCCCCGGGACTCAGGGGTGAGCAGTTCTTC; CDR3aa: CASSPPGLRGEQFF
abundance: NA; v_gene: TRBV5-1; j_gene: TRBJ1-2; d_gene: NA; CDR3nt: TGCGCCAGCAGTTACGGACGAGACAATGGCTACACCTTC; CDR3aa: CASSYGRDNGYTF
abundance: NA; v_gene: TRBV7-6; j_gene: TRBJ2-3; d_gene: TRBD2; CDR3nt: TGTGCCAGCAGCTTACGGGAGGTACTCTACACAGATACGCAGTATTTT; CDR3aa: CASSLREVLYTDTQYF
abundance: NA; v_gene: TRBV20-1; j_gene: TRBJ2-6; d_gene: NA; CDR3nt: TGCAGTGCTAGTTTGGGTGGGGCCAACGTCCTGACTTTC; CDR3aa: CSASLGGANVLTF
abundance: NA; v_gene: TRBV7-3; j_gene: TRBJ2-2; d_gene: NA; CDR3nt: TGTGCCAGCAGCTCCCGTACGGGGAACACCGGGGAGCTGTTTTTT; CDR3aa: CASSSRTGNTGELFF
abundance: NA; v_gene: TRBV28; j_gene: TRBJ2-1; d_gene: TRBD2; CDR3nt: TGTGCCAGCAAGGGACTAGCGGAGTTCAATGAGCAGTTCTTC; CDR3aa: CASKGLAEFNEQFF
abundance: NA; v_gene: TRBV7-9; j_gene: TRBJ2-1; d_gene: NA; CDR3nt: TGTGCCAGCAGCCCCCAAACTCGTAACAATGAGCAGTTCTTC; CDR3aa: CASSPQTRNNEQFF
abundance: once; v_gene: TRBV6-5; j_gene: TRBJ2-3; d_gene: NA; CDR3nt: TGTGCCAGCAGTTACTCCGGCAGGGTTGAGGATACGCAGTATTTT; CDR3aa: CASSYSGRVEDTQYF
abundance: NA; v_gene: TRBV30; j_gene: TRBJ2-3; d_gene: TRBD2; CDR3nt: TGTGCCTGGAGTGTAAAAGAGGCGGGAGGGCGGGCAGATACGCAGTATTTT; CDR3aa: CAWSVKEAGGRADTQYF
abundance: NA; v_gene: TRBV7-7; j_gene: TRBJ2-5; d_gene: TRBD1; CDR3nt: TGTGCCAGCAGCGGCGGGACAGGGGTTGGGGAGACCCAGTACTTC; CDR3aa: CASSGGTGVGETQYF